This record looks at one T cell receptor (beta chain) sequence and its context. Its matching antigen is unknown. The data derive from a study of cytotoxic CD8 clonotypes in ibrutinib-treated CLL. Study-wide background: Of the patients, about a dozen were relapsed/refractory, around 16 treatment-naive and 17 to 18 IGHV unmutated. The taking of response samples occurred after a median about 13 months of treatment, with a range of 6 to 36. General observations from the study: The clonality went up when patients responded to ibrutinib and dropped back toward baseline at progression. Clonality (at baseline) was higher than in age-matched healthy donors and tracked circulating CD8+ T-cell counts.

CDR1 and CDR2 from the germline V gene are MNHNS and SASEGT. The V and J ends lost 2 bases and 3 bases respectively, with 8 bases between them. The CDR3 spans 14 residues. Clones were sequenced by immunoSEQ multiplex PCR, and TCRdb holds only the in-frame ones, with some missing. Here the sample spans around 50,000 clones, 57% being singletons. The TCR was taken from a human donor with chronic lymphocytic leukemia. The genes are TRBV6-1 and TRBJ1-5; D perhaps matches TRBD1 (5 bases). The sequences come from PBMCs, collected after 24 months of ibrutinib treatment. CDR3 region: CASSEQGVNQPQHF. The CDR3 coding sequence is TGTGCCAGCAGTGAACAGGGCGTCAATCAGCCCCAGCATTTT.